These T cell receptor beta chains were read from a single sample in a study of radiotherapy plus CTLA-4 blockade in lung cancer. Clones were sequenced by immunoSEQ multiplex PCR, and TCRdb holds only the in-frame ones, with some missing. Here the sample spans about 90,000 clones, approximately 75% being singletons. The material sequenced was peripheral blood, taken from a patient treated with radiotherapy plus ipilimumab. The receptor source for this set is a human donor with non-small cell lung cancer that progressed on radiotherapy plus ipilimumab. Each CDR3 is given with its conserved first and last residue. Fields, in order: J gene, clone size, V gene, D gene, CDR3 protein, CDR3 DNA. D genes are given only for firm matches. Size values are once, few and many counts, or a class for expanded clones, and some rows have none.

J: TRBJ2-2; size: -; V: TRBV5-1; D: -; CDR3: CASKEGANTGELFF; DNA: TGCGCCAGCAAGGAGGGGGCGAACACCGGGGAGCTGTTTTTT
J: TRBJ1-5; size: -; V: TRBV6-6; D: -; CDR3: CATRGGNQPQHF; DNA: TGTGCCACCCGTGGGGGGAATCAGCCCCAGCATTTT
J: TRBJ2-1; size: -; V: TRBV11-2; D: -; CDR3: CASSPLRTYNEQFF; DNA: TGTGCCAGCAGCCCCCTACGGACGTATAATGAGCAGTTCTTC
J: TRBJ2-1; size: -; V: TRBV19; D: -; CDR3: CASSIGAGAAEQFF; DNA: TGTGCCAGTAGTATAGGGGCGGGGGCGGCTGAGCAGTTCTTC
J: TRBJ2-1; size: few; V: TRBV27; D: TRBD2; CDR3: CASSAGWGLAGGPHNEQFF; DNA: TGTGCCAGCAGTGCTGGTTGGGGACTAGCGGGGGGGCCTCATAATGAGCAGTTCTTC
J: TRBJ1-1; size: -; V: TRBV6-1; D: -; CDR3: CASSEVGLTEAFF; DNA: TGTGCCAGCAGTGAAGTGGGGCTCACTGAAGCTTTCTTT
J: TRBJ2-1; size: -; V: TRBV27; D: TRBD2; CDR3: CASSLRLAGLNEQFF; DNA: TGTGCCAGCAGTTTAAGGCTAGCGGGCCTCAATGAGCAGTTCTTC
J: TRBJ2-2; size: -; V: TRBV9; D: TRBD1; CDR3: CASSVVDRPGELFF; DNA: TGTGCCAGCAGCGTAGTGGACAGGCCCGGGGAGCTGTTTTTT
J: TRBJ2-3; size: -; V: TRBV5-6; D: TRBD2; CDR3: CASSPSSGSTDTQYF; DNA: TGTGCCAGCAGCCCTTCTAGCGGATCCACAGATACGCAGTATTTT
J: TRBJ1-1; size: few; V: TRBV11-1; D: -; CDR3: CASSRRDTGPRAFF; DNA: TGTGCCAGCAGTCGACGGGACACCGGACCTCGAGCTTTCTTT
J: TRBJ1-1; size: -; V: TRBV2; D: -; CDR3: CASSSLGDTEAFF; DNA: TGTGCCAGCAGTTCGCTGGGGGACACTGAAGCTTTCTTT
J: TRBJ2-5; size: -; V: TRBV28; D: TRBD2; CDR3: CASSLRTGTVGLEQETQYF; DNA: TGTGCCAGCAGTTTAAGAACAGGGACGGTGGGACTAGAGCAAGAGACCCAGTACTTC
J: TRBJ1-2; size: -; V: TRBV28; D: TRBD1; CDR3: CASSSPGQGPPYGYTF; DNA: TGTGCCAGCAGTTCTCCGGGACAGGGACCTCCATATGGCTACACCTTC
J: TRBJ1-1; size: -; V: TRBV27; D: -; CDR3: CASSPLSGLYTEAFF; DNA: TGTGCCAGCAGTCCCCTCTCAGGGTTGTACACTGAAGCTTTCTTT
J: TRBJ2-3; size: -; V: TRBV6-5; D: TRBD2; CDR3: CASWTSGIGDTQYF; DNA: TGTGCCTCCTGGACTAGCGGGATAGGAGATACGCAGTATTTT
J: TRBJ2-2; size: few; V: TRBV5-1; D: TRBD2; CDR3: CASSSKGLAGGNGELFF; DNA: TGCGCCAGCAGCTCCAAAGGACTAGCGGGGGGCAACGGGGAGCTGTTTTTT
J: TRBJ1-1; size: -; V: TRBV5-1; D: -; CDR3: CASSSQDPNTEAFF; DNA: TGCGCCAGCAGCTCACAGGACCCGAACACTGAAGCTTTCTTT
J: TRBJ1-2; size: -; V: TRBV18; D: -; CDR3: CASSPSTGSGGYTF; DNA: TGTGCCAGCTCACCCAGTACAGGGTCTGGGGGCTACACCTTC
J: TRBJ2-3; size: -; V: TRBV7-3; D: -; CDR3: CASSLMGGVKDTQYF; DNA: TGTGCCAGCAGCTTAATGGGGGGTGTAAAAGATACGCAGTATTTT
J: TRBJ2-5; size: -; V: TRBV4-1; D: TRBD2; CDR3: CASSPDRTSGSSETQYF; DNA: TGCGCCAGCAGCCCAGACCGGACTAGCGGGAGCTCAGAGACCCAGTACTTC
J: TRBJ2-7; size: -; V: TRBV9; D: -; CDR3: CASSLGQLGYEQYF; DNA: TGTGCCAGCAGCCTCGGACAGTTAGGATACGAGCAGTACTTC
J: TRBJ2-1; size: -; V: TRBV18; D: TRBD2; CDR3: CASSPAGGIYNEQFF; DNA: TGTGCCAGCTCACCGGCGGGAGGGATCTACAATGAGCAGTTCTTC
J: TRBJ2-7; size: -; V: TRBV19; D: TRBD2; CDR3: CASSTSRGTSGASYEQYF; DNA: TGTGCCAGTAGTACAAGCCGTGGGACTAGCGGGGCCTCCTACGAGCAGTACTTC
J: TRBJ1-2; size: -; V: TRBV9; D: TRBD1; CDR3: CASSVQGGAYGYTF; DNA: TGTGCCAGCAGCGTACAAGGGGGCGCCTATGGCTACACCTTC
J: TRBJ1-5; size: -; V: TRBV19; D: -; CDR3: CASSIGGDQPQHF; DNA: TGTGCCAGTAGTATCGGCGGGGATCAGCCCCAGCATTTT
J: TRBJ2-3; size: -; V: TRBV4-1; D: TRBD1; CDR3: CASSPIPGQGQRQYF; DNA: TGCGCCAGCAGCCCAATCCCGGGACAGGGGCAACGGCAGTATTTT
J: TRBJ2-2; size: -; V: TRBV9; D: TRBD1; CDR3: CASSVSRGLGNGELFF; DNA: TGTGCCAGCAGCGTAAGCAGGGGGCTGGGGAACGGGGAGCTGTTTTTT
J: TRBJ2-7; size: -; V: TRBV20-1; D: -; CDR3: CSARVRYEQYF; DNA: TGCAGTGCTAGGGTGAGGTACGAGCAGTACTTC
J: TRBJ1-1; size: few; V: TRBV28; D: TRBD1; CDR3: CASSFGQGQPNTEAFF; DNA: TGTGCCAGCAGTTTTGGGCAGGGACAGCCAAACACTGAAGCTTTCTTT
J: TRBJ1-2; size: -; V: TRBV7-9; D: -; CDR3: CASSLGSGAYTF; DNA: TGTGCCAGCAGCTTAGGTAGTGGTGCCTACACCTTC